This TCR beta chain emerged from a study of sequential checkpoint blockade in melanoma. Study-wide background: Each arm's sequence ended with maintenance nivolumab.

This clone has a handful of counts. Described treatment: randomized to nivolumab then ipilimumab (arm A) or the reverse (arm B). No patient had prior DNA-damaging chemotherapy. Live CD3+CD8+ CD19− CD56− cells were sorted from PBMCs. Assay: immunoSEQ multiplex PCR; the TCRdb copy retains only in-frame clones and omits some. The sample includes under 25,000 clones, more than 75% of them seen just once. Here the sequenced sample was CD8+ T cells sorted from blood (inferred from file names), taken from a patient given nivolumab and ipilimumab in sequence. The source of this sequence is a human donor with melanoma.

The CDR3 sequence is CASSERDRRITNYGYTF. The CDR3 DNA sequence: TGTGCCAGCAGTGAAAGGGACAGGCGAATTACTAACTATGGCTACACCTTC. The chain links TRBV2 to TRBJ1-2; 8 nucleotides agree with TRBD1. The CDR3 covers 17 residues. J was trimmed by 0 bases and V by 2 bases; bases with no gene match: 8. CDR1 SNHLY and CDR2 FYNNEI come from the germline V gene.